Listed below are T cell receptor beta chains from one sample, sequenced in a study of Graves' ophthalmopathy and Graves' hyperthyroidism. TCRdb re-analysed the multiplex PCR reads in MiXCR, keeping a single row per CDR3 protein. The data show 350,000 to 400,000 distinct CDR3 sequences, roughly 18% seen once. Sequenced input: peripheral blood. The receptor set was obtained from a woman younger than 35 with Graves' ophthalmopathy. Each CDR3 is given with its conserved first and last residue. D genes are given only for firm matches. Not every row has a clone size; where given, it reads once, few, many or a size class.

TRBV6-5	TRBJ1-3	NA	many	CASRGDGNTIYF	TGTGCCAGCAGGGGGGACGGAAACACCATATATTTT
TRBV12-3/TRBV12-4	TRBJ1-2	NA	many	CASSPGSATSRGYTF	TGTGCCAGCAGTCCGGGTTCCGCGACTTCTAGGGGCTACACCTTC
TRBV6-2/TRBV6-3	TRBJ2-4	NA	many	CASKEVWTKNIQYF	TGTGCCAGCAAGGAAGTTTGGACCAAAAACATTCAGTACTTC
TRBV6-1	TRBJ2-7	TRBD1	NA	CASSRDRGAEQYF	TGTGCCAGCAGTCGGGACAGGGGGGCCGAGCAGTACTTC
TRBV3-1	TRBJ1-6	NA	many	CASSQQVYNSPLHF	TGTGCCAGCAGCCAACAAGTTTATAATTCACCCCTCCACTTT
TRBV6-1	TRBJ2-5	TRBD1	NA	CASRSGTGQETQYF	TGTGCCAGCAGGTCCGGGACAGGACAAGAGACCCAGTACTTC
TRBV6-4	TRBJ1-5	NA	many	CATRRGGGGGGYSNQPQHF	TGTGCCACCAGAAGGGGGGGCGGAGGAGGGGGGTATAGCAATCAGCCCCAGCATTTT
TRBV24-1	TRBJ1-2	NA	many	CATSDSDSICYTF	TGTGCCACCAGTGATTCCGACAGCATTTGCTACACCTTC
TRBV28	TRBJ1-1	NA	many	CASRLEGVGTEAFF	TGTGCCAGCAGACTAGAGGGGGTAGGCACTGAAGCTTTCTTT
TRBV6-2/TRBV6-3	TRBJ2-5	NA	many	CASSYSFDRQETQYF	TGTGCCAGCAGTTACTCGTTCGACAGACAAGAGACCCAGTACTTC
TRBV5-6	TRBJ2-7	NA	many	CASSLDGGRGISYEQYF	TGTGCCAGCAGCTTGGATGGTGGTAGAGGGATCTCCTACGAGCAGTACTTC
TRBV29-1	TRBJ1-1	NA	many	CSASGLGTNTEAFF	TGCAGCGCCTCAGGTCTGGGGACCAACACTGAAGCTTTCTTT
TRBV7-3	TRBJ2-7	TRBD1	many	CASSLTWPASPGQGRETYEQYF	TGTGCCAGCAGCTTAACTTGGCCCGCATCACCGGGACAGGGGCGGGAAACCTACGAGCAGTACTTC
TRBV30	TRBJ1-5	NA	many	CAWSAGTVSNQPQHF	TGTGCCTGGAGTGCGGGAACAGTCTCCAATCAGCCCCAGCATTTT
TRBV29-1	TRBJ1-2	NA	many	CSVDPLTVTGGYTF	TGCAGCGTTGACCCGCTGACAGTGACGGGTGGCTACACCTTC
TRBV6-2/TRBV6-3	TRBJ1-1	NA	NA	CASSLLMGQNTEAFF	TGTGCCAGCAGTCTACTCATGGGGCAAAACACTGAAGCTTTCTTT
TRBV27	TRBJ1-6	NA	many	CASSPGASNSPLHF	TGTGCCAGCAGCCCGGGGGCGAGTAATTCACCCCTCCACTTT
TRBV12-3/TRBV12-4	TRBJ1-6	NA	many	CASSLHGQDSPLHF	TGTGCCAGCAGTTTGCACGGCCAGGATTCACCCCTCCACTTT
TRBV6-5	TRBJ2-7	NA	NA	CASSYPAPEQYF	TGTGCCAGCAGTTACCCCGCACCCGAGCAGTACTTC
TRBV4-3	TRBJ2-7	TRBD1	many	CASSQVGTGGYEQYF	TGCGCCAGCAGCCAAGTTGGTACAGGGGGCTACGAGCAGTACTTC
TRBV9	TRBJ1-1	NA	many	CASSAFSGFSATEAFF	TGTGCCAGCAGCGCCTTCAGCGGGTTCTCGGCCACTGAAGCTTTCTTT
TRBV29-1	TRBJ2-5	NA	many	CSALSASSWNGQETQYF	TGCAGCGCCTTATCGGCTAGCTCCTGGAATGGCCAAGAGACCCAGTACTTC
TRBV20-1	TRBJ2-7	TRBD1	NA	CSARVGTVSYEQYF	TGCAGTGCTAGAGTCGGGACAGTGTCCTACGAGCAGTACTTC
TRBV29-1	TRBJ1-3	NA	many	CSVEKGTGNTIYF	TGCAGCGTTGAAAAGGGGACTGGAAACACCATATATTTT
TRBV4-3	TRBJ2-2	TRBD1	NA	CASSHPPGQGAGELFF	TGCGCCAGCAGCCATCCCCCGGGACAGGGGGCCGGGGAGCTGTTTTTT
TRBV28	TRBJ1-1	TRBD1	many	CASTNPRGQPNTEAFF	TGTGCCAGCACCAATCCGCGGGGACAGCCGAACACTGAAGCTTTCTTT
TRBV6-1	TRBJ1-1	NA	many	CASTSAGRPKTEAFF	TGTGCCAGCACCTCGGCGGGCAGGCCTAAGACTGAAGCTTTCTTT
TRBV6-1	TRBJ2-7	NA	NA	CASNDPGPTYEQYF	TGTGCCAGCAATGATCCGGGACCTACCTACGAGCAGTACTTC
TRBV20-1	TRBJ1-1	TRBD1	many	CSAIRGAGGWDTEAFF	TGCAGTGCTATTAGGGGTGCAGGGGGCTGGGACACTGAAGCTTTCTTT
TRBV20-1	TRBJ2-7	NA	many	CSAPLTRGFEQYF	TGCAGTGCCCCCCTTACCAGGGGCTTCGAGCAGTACTTC
TRBV3-1	TRBJ2-7	NA	many	CASSPARGYEQYF	TGTGCCAGCAGCCCAGCCCGGGGGTACGAGCAGTACTTC
TRBV10-3	TRBJ1-1	TRBD1	many	CAITTDRDTEAFF	TGTGCCATCACCACCGACAGGGACACTGAAGCTTTCTTT
TRBV12-3/TRBV12-4	TRBJ1-6	NA	many	CASTWGEYNSPLHF	TGTGCCAGCACCTGGGGGGAATATAATTCACCCCTCCACTTT
TRBV11-2	TRBJ2-7	TRBD2	many	CASSFLAGGEGAYEQYF	TGTGCCAGCAGCTTTTTAGCGGGAGGAGAAGGAGCCTACGAGCAGTACTTC
TRBV4-2	TRBJ2-2	TRBD2	many	CASSQERASGNTGELFF	TGTGCCAGCAGCCAAGAACGCGCTAGCGGGAACACCGGGGAGCTGTTTTTT
TRBV28	TRBJ2-3	TRBD2	many	CASSDGTSGGRDTQYF	TGTGCCAGCAGCGACGGGACTAGCGGCGGTAGGGATACGCAGTATTTT
TRBV4-2	TRBJ1-5	NA	many	CASSPHGVRGNSNQPQHF	TGTGCCAGCAGCCCGCACGGGGTTCGAGGGAATAGCAATCAGCCCCAGCATTTT
TRBV7-2	TRBJ1-1	NA	many	CASSPDSLGTEAFF	TGTGCCAGCAGCCCGGACAGCTTAGGCACTGAAGCTTTCTTT
TRBV28	TRBJ2-7	TRBD2	many	CASSFFGTSGSYEQYF	TGTGCCAGCAGTTTCTTCGGGACTAGCGGGTCCTACGAGCAGTACTTC
TRBV12-3/TRBV12-4	TRBJ2-3	NA	many	CASSPDGHSTDTQYF	TGTGCCAGCAGTCCCGACGGGCATAGCACAGATACGCAGTATTTT
TRBV24-1	TRBJ1-5	NA	many	CATSDFEGRQPQHF	TGTGCCACCAGTGATTTTGAGGGTCGTCAGCCCCAGCATTTT
TRBV4-1	TRBJ1-5	NA	many	CASSQYSSSSTPEGQPQHF	TGCGCCAGCAGCCAATACTCCTCATCATCTACTCCGGAAGGTCAGCCCCAGCATTTT
TRBV12-3/TRBV12-4	TRBJ2-7	TRBD2	NA	CASSFSGRAHEQYF	TGTGCCAGCAGTTTCAGCGGGAGAGCACACGAGCAGTACTTC
TRBV28	TRBJ1-5	TRBD1	many	CASTPPTGALGNSNQPQHF	TGTGCCAGCACCCCCCCGACAGGGGCCCTAGGGAATAGCAATCAGCCCCAGCATTTT
TRBV4-3	TRBJ2-2	NA	many	CASSSPGGVAGELFF	TGCGCCAGCAGCTCCCCCGGTGGGGTTGCCGGGGAGCTGTTTTTT
TRBV7-2	TRBJ2-5	NA	many	CASSLAGGWGETQYF	TGTGCCAGCAGCTTAGCGGGGGGATGGGGAGAGACCCAGTACTTC